This TCR beta chain was identified in a study of cytomegalovirus exposure and HLA in healthy donors (dated by TCRdb to about 2017). For the study in its entirety: According to a later analysis, the roughly 120 validation repertoires were produced on the same platform as the 666 repertoires of the first cohort. The aim of the study was to test whether cataloging public T cell receptors could identify signatures of past pathogen exposure. Besides the first cohort of 666 subjects, a separate validation cohort made up of roughly 130 different subjects was used. The study combined high-throughput TCR immunosequencing, statistical association of individual TCRs with disease status, and machine learning to predict cytomegalovirus infection status. Broader findings and caveats from the paper: Subsequent analysis determined that TCRs grouped into clusters in the first cohort also showed a tendency toward co-occurrence across the 120 or so validation repertoires, and approximately 94% of cluster scores exceeded 0. All 120 or so repertoires were used to score co-occurrence in the validation cohort in a later analysis, because that analysis had no HLA typing for the cohort. Cytomegalovirus status was reported to be diagnosed by the classifier with high specificity and sensitivity in both the original and validation cohorts. Across donors, most TCR sequences were observed very rarely, whereas some public TCRs were present in many individuals. The study gave a list of 150 to 200 TCR beta chains associated with cytomegalovirus. In vitro tests confirmed that a few of the cytomegalovirus-associated TCR beta chains recognize cytomegalovirus antigens. The authors suggested that the approach could potentially be extended to other disease states and immunological phenotypes.

About this clone: Its target antigen remains unknown. The sample holds no much larger clone one base away, and base qualities are not on file.

Donors formed part of the validation cohort, which comprised about 130 subjects and was distinct from the first cohort of under 750 subjects. The germline V gene (reference sequence) provides CDR1 WNHNN and CDR2 SYGVQD. V gives up 3 bases and J gives up 4 bases, and the segment between their germline ends measures 6 bases. Counted from cysteine to phenylalanine, this CDR3 has 12 amino acids. The only DNA kept is the CDR3, 36 bases in frame from the first base. The library was prepared using the immunoSEQ multiplex PCR assay. The published analysis was carried out like this. To diagnose cytomegalovirus status from the catalog of TCR beta chain sequences, a statistical classification framework was built. In TCRdb, the immuneACCESS table is reduced to in-frame sequences with V and J assigned. These tables do not hold every clone; where another copy was compared, an unresolved V gene accounts for under half, and the others remain unexplained. That table furnishes V, J and clone size, whereas the DNA furnished D and trimming. The sample contains approximately 210,000 clones, about 86% of them found a single time. 2.9% of the sample rests with the top ten.

The chain couples TRBV10-1 to TRBJ1-1, with no confidently assigned D gene. Sequencing used PBMCs. The sequence derives from a woman aged 18-30 years in good health and CMV-seronegative. In nucleotide form, the sequence is TGCGCCAGCAGTGATTTCCGCACTGAAGCTTTCTTT. This is translated as CASSDFRTEAFF.